This TCR beta chain was sequenced for a study of T-cell reconstitution after alpha-beta-depleted transplantation in children. Study results and limitations: Several patients had high TCRbeta diversity at day 60; it came from surviving recipient T cells and thymic progenitors. The authors attributed T-cell counts and diversity one year after transplant mostly to newly produced T cells. Alpha-beta T cells about two months after transplant reportedly derived from several hundred expanded graft clones.

This clonotype was recorded many times. Its specificity is not known. The V gene's germline CDR1 is ENHRY and CDR2 SYGVKD. The ends lost 6 bases at V and 5 bases at J; junction bases unmatched: 3. This CDR3 spans 13 amino acids. Construction of the TCRbeta library involved unique molecular identifiers. TCRdb ran MiXCR on the PCR reads and lists one entry per CDR3 protein. The profile shows 200,000 to 250,000 distinct CDR3 sequences, 6.5% to 9% of them singletons. The chain employs TRBV10-3 and TRBJ2-7; 11 bases are shared with TRBD1. The TCR sequence derives from a male patient between 5 and 17 years old who had a stem cell transplant for acute lymphoblastic leukemia, so the T cells may come from the graft donor. The sample was PBMCs, mostly from graft donor cells, taken 180 days after TCRalphabeta/CD19-depleted stem cell transplant. CDR3 DNA: TGTGCCATCAGACCGGGACAGGGGGACGAGCAGTACTTC. Translation: CAIRPGQGDEQYF.